The rows below give T cell receptor beta chains drawn from one sample of a study of shared clonotypes between healthy human individuals. The data were produced by immunoSEQ multiplex PCR, yet TCRdb's version contains in-frame clones alone and is incomplete. The sample lists fewer than 600,000 clones, roughly 80% seen once, with around 12% in the top ten. Sequenced sample: PBMCs. All receptors derive from a woman between 40 and 50 years old in good health. Some clones in this sample may be carry-over from other donors' samples. Each CDR3 is given with its conserved first and last residue. D genes are given only for firm matches. The listing skips clone size in some rows; elsewhere it reads once, few, many or a size class.

d_call: .
cdr3_length: 16
j_call: TRBJ2-6
v_call: TRBV6-1
clone_size: many
cdr3_aa: CASSELRGTGANVLTF
cdr3_nt: TGTGCCAGCAGTGAACTCCGGGGGACTGGGGCCAACGTCCTGACTTTC

d_call: TRBD2
cdr3_length: 17
j_call: TRBJ2-1
v_call: TRBV2
clone_size: .
cdr3_aa: CASSQTSGSLAYNEQFF
cdr3_nt: TGTGCCAGCAGCCAAACTAGCGGGAGCCTCGCCTACAATGAGCAGTTCTTC

d_call: TRBD2
cdr3_length: 16
j_call: TRBJ2-1
v_call: TRBV7-9
clone_size: .
cdr3_aa: CALRPPGGADYNEQFF
cdr3_nt: TGTGCCCTCAGACCGCCGGGAGGAGCTGACTACAATGAGCAGTTCTTC

d_call: TRBD2
cdr3_length: 12
j_call: TRBJ2-5
v_call: TRBV28
clone_size: once
cdr3_aa: CASNSGVETQYF
cdr3_nt: TGTGCCAGCAACAGCGGGGTAGAGACCCAGTACTTC

d_call: TRBD1
cdr3_length: 16
j_call: TRBJ2-3
v_call: TRBV10-1
clone_size: few
cdr3_aa: CASSEVGTGTTDTQYF
cdr3_nt: TGCGCCAGCAGTGAGGTCGGGACAGGCACCACAGATACGCAGTATTTT

d_call: TRBD1
cdr3_length: 16
j_call: TRBJ2-7
v_call: TRBV4-1
clone_size: .
cdr3_aa: CASSQQDRGRGYEQYF
cdr3_nt: TGCGCCAGCAGCCAACAAGACAGGGGACGGGGCTACGAGCAGTACTTC

d_call: TRBD2
cdr3_length: 14
j_call: TRBJ2-7
v_call: TRBV29-1
clone_size: once
cdr3_aa: CSARTLAGGSEQYF
cdr3_nt: TGCAGCGCCAGGACTTTAGCGGGAGGATCCGAGCAGTACTTC

d_call: .
cdr3_length: 14
j_call: TRBJ2-5
v_call: TRBV7-2
clone_size: .
cdr3_aa: CASSLAGIQETQYF
cdr3_nt: TGTGCCAGCAGCTTAGCGGGCATCCAAGAGACCCAGTACTTC

d_call: TRBD1
cdr3_length: 19
j_call: TRBJ2-6
v_call: TRBV7-2
clone_size: .
cdr3_aa: CASSFSGTGGASGANVLTF
cdr3_nt: TGTGCCAGCAGCTTCTCCGGGACAGGGGGGGCCTCTGGGGCCAACGTCCTGACTTTC

d_call: .
cdr3_length: 14
j_call: TRBJ2-7
v_call: TRBV27
clone_size: few
cdr3_aa: CASSWGIGAYEQYF
cdr3_nt: TGTGCCAGCAGTTGGGGGATAGGGGCCTACGAGCAGTACTTC

d_call: .
cdr3_length: 14
j_call: TRBJ1-6
v_call: TRBV6-5
clone_size: .
cdr3_aa: CASSSGRVGPPLHF
cdr3_nt: TGTGCCAGCAGTTCGGGCAGGGTTGGCCCACCCCTCCACTTT

d_call: .
cdr3_length: 14
j_call: TRBJ1-5
v_call: TRBV30
clone_size: .
cdr3_aa: CAWSVVQGNQPQHF
cdr3_nt: TGTGCCTGGAGTGTCGTACAGGGCAATCAGCCCCAGCATTTT

d_call: .
cdr3_length: 14
j_call: TRBJ2-1
v_call: TRBV19
clone_size: .
cdr3_aa: CASSMDLAVGEQFF
cdr3_nt: TGTGCCAGTAGTATGGATCTAGCCGTTGGTGAGCAGTTCTTC

d_call: .
cdr3_length: 13
j_call: TRBJ1-1
v_call: TRBV6-5
clone_size: .
cdr3_aa: CASSYRGLTEAFF
cdr3_nt: TGTGCCAGCAGTTACAGGGGCCTCACTGAAGCTTTCTTT

d_call: .
cdr3_length: 16
j_call: TRBJ1-1
v_call: TRBV5-4
clone_size: once
cdr3_aa: CASSLEQGVMNTEAFF
cdr3_nt: TGTGCCAGCAGCCTCGAGCAAGGAGTCATGAACACTGAAGCTTTCTTT

d_call: TRBD1
cdr3_length: 15
j_call: TRBJ2-7
v_call: TRBV7-9
clone_size: .
cdr3_aa: CASSSPGQGPDEQYF
cdr3_nt: TGTGCCAGCAGCTCACCAGGACAGGGGCCTGACGAGCAGTACTTC

d_call: TRBD1
cdr3_length: 16
j_call: TRBJ1-4
v_call: TRBV19
clone_size: .
cdr3_aa: CASSRVGQGPNEKLFF
cdr3_nt: TGTGCCAGTAGTAGGGTGGGACAGGGCCCAAATGAAAAACTGTTTTTT

d_call: .
cdr3_length: 13
j_call: TRBJ2-7
v_call: TRBV7-3
clone_size: .
cdr3_aa: CASSLNLDYEQYF
cdr3_nt: TGTGCCAGCAGCTTAAATCTAGATTACGAGCAGTACTTC

d_call: TRBD1
cdr3_length: 17
j_call: TRBJ2-3
v_call: TRBV14
clone_size: .
cdr3_aa: CASSQFIDRGSTDTQYF
cdr3_nt: TGTGCCAGCAGCCAATTTATAGACAGGGGGTCCACAGATACGCAGTATTTT

d_call: .
cdr3_length: 14
j_call: TRBJ1-1
v_call: TRBV18
clone_size: few
cdr3_aa: CASSRYQTNTEAFF
cdr3_nt: TGTGCCAGCTCACGATATCAGACGAACACTGAAGCTTTCTTT

d_call: .
cdr3_length: 16
j_call: TRBJ2-3
v_call: TRBV7-8
clone_size: .
cdr3_aa: CASSSQFGLSTDTQYF
cdr3_nt: TGTGCCAGCAGCTCTCAATTTGGACTGAGCACAGATACGCAGTATTTT

d_call: .
cdr3_length: 13
j_call: TRBJ2-1
v_call: TRBV25-1
clone_size: .
cdr3_aa: CASSPLGYNEQFF
cdr3_nt: TGTGCCAGCAGTCCCCTCGGGTACAATGAGCAGTTCTTC

d_call: TRBD1
cdr3_length: 14
j_call: TRBJ2-3
v_call: TRBV7-3
clone_size: .
cdr3_aa: CASSSGQGTDTQYF
cdr3_nt: TGTGCCAGCAGCTCCGGACAGGGGACAGATACGCAGTATTTT

d_call: .
cdr3_length: 12
j_call: TRBJ1-2
v_call: TRBV30
clone_size: .
cdr3_aa: CAWRTSNYGYTF
cdr3_nt: TGTGCCTGGAGAACATCCAACTATGGCTACACCTTC

d_call: .
cdr3_length: 14
j_call: TRBJ1-2
v_call: TRBV7-2
clone_size: once
cdr3_aa: CASSQTIRGSGYTF
cdr3_nt: TGTGCCAGCAGCCAAACGATCCGGGGGTCCGGCTACACCTTC

d_call: .
cdr3_length: 12
j_call: TRBJ2-3
v_call: TRBV7-2
clone_size: .
cdr3_aa: CASSYSADTQYF
cdr3_nt: TGTGCCAGCAGCTATAGTGCCGATACGCAGTATTTT

d_call: .
cdr3_length: 14
j_call: TRBJ2-7
v_call: TRBV28
clone_size: .
cdr3_aa: CASSFTGLGYEQYF
cdr3_nt: TGTGCCAGCAGTTTTACGGGGTTGGGTTACGAGCAGTACTTC

d_call: .
cdr3_length: 15
j_call: TRBJ1-1
v_call: TRBV7-2
clone_size: once
cdr3_aa: CASSPRRGGVTEAFF
cdr3_nt: TGTGCCAGCAGCCCGCGTAGAGGGGGGGTCACTGAAGCTTTCTTT

d_call: TRBD1
cdr3_length: 16
j_call: TRBJ1-2
v_call: TRBV5-1
clone_size: .
cdr3_aa: CASSLGPGTVSYGYTF
cdr3_nt: TGCGCCAGCAGCTTGGGCCCCGGGACAGTCAGCTATGGCTACACCTTC

d_call: .
cdr3_length: 16
j_call: TRBJ2-4
v_call: TRBV9
clone_size: .
cdr3_aa: CASSVEVGQGARGLYF
cdr3_nt: .

d_call: .
cdr3_length: 15
j_call: TRBJ2-7
v_call: TRBV6-4
clone_size: .
cdr3_aa: CASSVRADHSYEQYF
cdr3_nt: TGTGCCAGCAGTGTAAGGGCGGACCACTCCTACGAGCAGTACTTC

d_call: TRBD2
cdr3_length: 14
j_call: TRBJ2-2
v_call: TRBV6-1
clone_size: once
cdr3_aa: CASCLAGRTGELFF
cdr3_nt: TGTGCCAGCTGTCTAGCGGGACGTACCGGGGAGCTGTTTTTT

d_call: TRBD2
cdr3_length: 17
j_call: TRBJ2-7
v_call: TRBV29-1
clone_size: .
cdr3_aa: CSVEARLAETLNYEQYF
cdr3_nt: TGCAGCGTTGAAGCACGGCTAGCGGAAACCTTGAACTACGAGCAGTACTTC

d_call: TRBD1
cdr3_length: 14
j_call: TRBJ2-7
v_call: TRBV18
clone_size: .
cdr3_aa: CASSPGTAAYEQYF
cdr3_nt: TGTGCCAGCTCACCCGGGACAGCAGCCTACGAGCAGTACTTC

d_call: .
cdr3_length: 14
j_call: TRBJ2-5
v_call: TRBV6-5
clone_size: once
cdr3_aa: CASMEQGLRETQYF
cdr3_nt: TGTGCCAGCATGGAGCAGGGGTTAAGGGAGACCCAGTACTTC

d_call: TRBD1
cdr3_length: 17
j_call: TRBJ1-5
v_call: TRBV25-1
clone_size: .
cdr3_aa: CASSHRGTVSRNQPQHF
cdr3_nt: TGTGCCAGCAGTCATCGGGGGACAGTCAGCCGCAATCAGCCCCAGCATTTT

d_call: TRBD1
cdr3_length: 15
j_call: TRBJ1-3
v_call: TRBV2
clone_size: .
cdr3_aa: CVSSTTGPPGNTIYF
cdr3_nt: TGTGTCAGCAGTACGACAGGGCCGCCTGGAAACACCATATATTTT

d_call: TRBD1
cdr3_length: 14
j_call: TRBJ1-2
v_call: TRBV7-2
clone_size: once
cdr3_aa: CASTRQGQGFGYTF
cdr3_nt: TGTGCCAGCACCAGACAAGGACAGGGGTTTGGCTACACCTTC

d_call: .
cdr3_length: 13
j_call: TRBJ2-1
v_call: TRBV5-4
clone_size: many
cdr3_aa: CASSLFSVNEQFF
cdr3_nt: TGTGCCAGCAGCTTGTTCTCGGTCAATGAGCAGTTCTTC

d_call: TRBD2
cdr3_length: 16
j_call: TRBJ2-3
v_call: TRBV5-1
clone_size: .
cdr3_aa: CASSLGAGGPTDTQYF
cdr3_nt: TGCGCCAGCAGCTTGGGGGCGGGAGGGCCGACAGATACGCAGTATTTT

d_call: .
cdr3_length: 16
j_call: TRBJ1-5
v_call: TRBV4-1
clone_size: .
cdr3_aa: CASSLPPGRTNQPQHF
cdr3_nt: TGCGCCAGCAGCCTACCCCCTGGGCGGACGAATCAGCCCCAGCATTTT

d_call: .
cdr3_length: 13
j_call: TRBJ1-1
v_call: TRBV6-5
clone_size: .
cdr3_aa: CASGAVSNTEAFF
cdr3_nt: TGTGCCAGCGGTGCAGTATCTAACACTGAAGCTTTCTTT

d_call: TRBD2
cdr3_length: 14
j_call: TRBJ2-1
v_call: TRBV6-1
clone_size: .
cdr3_aa: CASSEGLASIEQFF
cdr3_nt: TGTGCCAGCAGTGAGGGACTAGCGTCAATCGAGCAGTTCTTC

d_call: .
cdr3_length: 13
j_call: TRBJ1-1
v_call: TRBV6-1
clone_size: many
cdr3_aa: CASSDGGITEAFF
cdr3_nt: TGTGCCAGCAGTGATGGTGGTATAACTGAAGCTTTCTTT

d_call: TRBD1
cdr3_length: 13
j_call: TRBJ1-2
v_call: TRBV7-2
clone_size: .
cdr3_aa: CASSTTSGTGRTF
cdr3_nt: TGTGCCAGCAGCACAACCTCAGGGACAGGGAGGACCTTC

d_call: TRBD1
cdr3_length: 15
j_call: TRBJ2-7
v_call: TRBV5-1
clone_size: once
cdr3_aa: CASSFGTGSSHEQYF
cdr3_nt: TGCGCCAGCAGCTTCGGGACAGGTTCCTCCCACGAGCAGTACTTC

d_call: .
cdr3_length: 18
j_call: TRBJ2-1
v_call: TRBV4-2
clone_size: .
cdr3_aa: CASSQDPVTGPRINEQFF
cdr3_nt: TGTGCCAGCAGCCAAGACCCCGTTACAGGCCCTCGGATTAATGAGCAGTTCTTC

d_call: .
cdr3_length: 13
j_call: TRBJ2-1
v_call: TRBV19
clone_size: .
cdr3_aa: CASSIGHTGQQFF
cdr3_nt: TGTGCCAGTAGTATAGGTCACACAGGTCAGCAGTTCTTC

d_call: TRBD1
cdr3_length: 17
j_call: TRBJ2-7
v_call: TRBV18
clone_size: .
cdr3_aa: CASSPRLIPGQGVEQYF
cdr3_nt: TGTGCCAGCTCACCACGGCTTATCCCCGGACAGGGGGTCGAGCAGTACTTC

d_call: TRBD2
cdr3_length: 12
j_call: TRBJ2-7
v_call: TRBV28
clone_size: .
cdr3_aa: CASQTSDYEQYF
cdr3_nt: TGTGCCAGCCAGACTAGCGACTACGAGCAGTACTTC

d_call: .
cdr3_length: 12
j_call: TRBJ2-7
v_call: TRBV6-1
clone_size: .
cdr3_aa: CASSPNTYEQYF
cdr3_nt: TGTGCCAGCAGCCCGAACACCTACGAGCAGTACTTC

d_call: .
cdr3_length: 12
j_call: TRBJ2-7
v_call: TRBV14
clone_size: .
cdr3_aa: CASSQGRMWQYF
cdr3_nt: TGTGCCAGCAGCCAAGGTCGTATGTGGCAGTACTTC

d_call: .
cdr3_length: 13
j_call: TRBJ1-5
v_call: TRBV29-1
clone_size: .
cdr3_aa: CSVGWGSNQPQHF
cdr3_nt: TGCAGCGTTGGATGGGGATCCAATCAGCCCCAGCATTTT

d_call: .
cdr3_length: 14
j_call: TRBJ2-5
v_call: TRBV30
clone_size: .
cdr3_aa: CAWNWNLGAGTQYF
cdr3_nt: TGTGCCTGGAACTGGAATCTGGGGGCAGGGACCCAGTACTTC

d_call: TRBD1
cdr3_length: 13
j_call: TRBJ1-1
v_call: TRBV7-3
clone_size: once
cdr3_aa: CASSRDRGDVAFF
cdr3_nt: TGTGCCAGCAGCCGTGACAGGGGGGATGTGGCTTTCTTT